The entry below gives a single T cell receptor (beta chain) sequence along with its context. This clonotype was observed a handful of times. The antigen it binds to is not known. No base quality information exists; no much larger clone differs at one position. This record belongs to a study of T cells in Graves' hyperthyroidism and ophthalmopathy (dated by TCRdb to about 2019). Some background on the complete study: Peripheral blood samples were taken at the time of initial diagnosis, prior to any treatment. According to the paper, TCR Vbeta CDR3 sequencing was carried out on roughly 130 peripheral blood samples, which came from fewer than 50 ophthalmopathy, under 85 hyperthyroidism and some 17 progressor patients. After blood sampling, hyperthyroidism patients were treated with methimazole at a starting dose of 30 mg daily, and ophthalmopathy patients were treated with high-dose intravenous methylprednisolone. To identify TCR V-J signatures that set the groups apart, the researchers used a discovery cohort of approximately 98 patients, made up of around 40 with Graves' ophthalmopathy and some 56 with stable Graves' hyperthyroidism. In addition, the study compared T-cell repertoires in thyroid tissue and in blood from five or six Graves' hyperthyroidism patients. The 100 discovery patients were divided at random into training and test sets in a 7:3 ratio. Whether ophthalmopathy could be predicted prospectively was tested in an independent validation cohort made up of approximately 19 hyperthyroidism patients plus 17 patients who later progressed to ophthalmopathy.

The cysteine opens and the phenylalanine closes a CDR3 of 14 amino acids. CDR3 DNA only is kept here, 42 bases in frame from base 1. V ends up 4 bases short and J 6 bases short, with an unmatched junction base count of 5. From a lookup of the germline V gene (reference sequence), CDR1 and CDR2 are LGHDT and YNNKEL. The TCR beta CDR3 regions were amplified from the RNA transcripts. The TCR CDR3 was subjected to a first round of RT-PCR using the HTBI primer set and the Qiagen OneStep RT-PCR kit. Libraries were constructed in a second round of multiplex PCR, after which size selection and purification were carried out. Libraries were sequenced paired-end with 100 bp reads on an Illumina HiSeq2000. The source study handled its data this way. Raw data were processed with SOAPnuke, discarding reads with adapters, uncalled bases, mean Phred below 15, or no exact constant-primer or identifier match. High-quality paired reads were merged using COPE v1.2.5, and each unique nucleotide sequence was defined as a clonotype. Clonotypes were aligned to IMGT TRBV, TRBD and TRBJ reference segments using MiTCR v1.1. The analysis was restricted to V-J combinations with a frequency above 0.0001, which together covered around 99% of the repertoires. A TCS score was defined as the ratio between F50 (clonal expansion) and ExV (chaos), using BLOSUM62-based TCRdist between CDR3 peptides within each V-J. Welch's t-statistics and random forest reduced several hundred V-J features to around 14, which were used in a naive Bayes classifier (R e1071). TCRdb passed the public sequencing reads through fastp at Q25 and MiXCR, retaining productive beta sequences. Each entry merges the rows of one CDR3 protein and shows their most common DNA and genes. The authors' filters were not applied to this entry. The sample table shows 400,000 to 550,000 distinct CDR3 sequences, and roughly a quarter are seen once. 11% of the sample goes to the ten largest clones.

Moderately to severely active disease, a Clinical Activity Score of at least 3, a NOSPECS grade of at least 4, and a duration under 3 months were present in ophthalmopathy patients. Patients with uncontrolled infections, other autoimmune diseases, pregnancy or lactation were excluded. Diagnoses were established on the basis of clinical symptoms, serum thyroxine and TRAb, thyroid ultrasound, and orbital computed tomography. Ficoll-Paque density gradient centrifugation was used to isolate PBMCs from around 9.1 ml of fresh peripheral blood. Total RNA was extracted with Trizol reagent, and quality was checked on an Agilent 2100 Bioanalyzer. Overall study results and their limits: No statistical method was used to fix the sample size in advance, and group allocation was not hidden from the investigators. In cross-validation, a model built on a 13 V-J signature told ophthalmopathy apart from stable hyperthyroidism with approximately 90% sensitivity and roughly 82% specificity, and in testing the same model reached 80%/75%. In validation, the model predicted progression to ophthalmopathy with 55% to 71% sensitivity and approximately 74% specificity, a median of 6.5 months before onset. Most expanded thyroid clonotypes (frequency above 0.001) were also detected in blood, a finding suggesting that blood repertoires may reflect thyroid immune responses.

Recombination joined TRBV3-1 with TRBJ2-7; 11 bases in between match TRBD1. Sequenced input: blood. The origin of this receptor is a woman in her 30s with Graves' ophthalmopathy. This receptor has the CDR3 CASSPGQGVVEQYF. The DNA is as follows: TGTGCCAGCAGCCCGGGACAGGGGGTCGTCGAGCAGTACTTC.